This T cell receptor beta chain derives from a study of lung T cells in sarcoidosis with Löfgren's syndrome. Looking at the study overall: Analyses focused on Löfgren's syndrome patients. Findings and caveats of the study: TRAV12-1 preferentially paired with TRBV2, with homologous CDR3s. TRAV12-1 and TRBV2 were reportedly most expanded in Löfgren's patients. Multiple Löfgren's syndrome patients reportedly shared TRAV12-1 and TRBV2 CDR3 motifs.

By proportion, this clonotype is medium-sized. The antigen is unknown. TCRdb called the reads again in MiXCR, with one record for every CDR3 protein. Of about 19,000 distinct CDR3 sequences listed, 21% are singletons. Trimming removed 4 bases at V and 5 bases at J, with 12 bases between. This CDR3 contains 14 residues. Per germline, CDR1 MNHNS and CDR2 SASEGT. This TCR was recovered from a human donor with sarcoidosis (Löfgren's syndrome or another form), or a control subject (not recorded which). The chain recombines TRBV6-1 with TRBJ1-5; TRBD1 is a possible D gene (6 bases). Sequenced sample: CD4+ T cells from bronchoalveolar lavage. The CDR3 region is CASSGQAKDQPQHF. The CDR3 nucleotides read TGTGCCAGCAGTGGACAGGCAAAAGATCAGCCCCAGCATTTT.